The rows below give T cell receptor beta chains drawn from one sample of a study of cytomegalovirus exposure and HLA in healthy donors. The table came from immunoSEQ multiplex PCR; TCRdb's copy has only in-frame clones and leaves some out. This table holds more than 150,000 clones, around 84% found once. Sequenced input: PBMCs. The origin of the receptors is a woman between 45 and 65 years old in good health and CMV-seropositive. CDR3s include the opening cysteine and the closing phenylalanine or tryptophan. Each record gives: D gene, clone size, J gene, V gene, CDR3 DNA, CDR3 protein. D genes are given only for firm matches. The size of a clone is reported for some rows only, either as once, few or many, or as a class for expanded clones.

D gene: NA; clone size: NA; J gene: TRBJ2-7; V gene: TRBV28; CDR3 DNA: TGTGCCAGCAGTCCCGGGGGGGGCAGGGGGAACGAGCAGTACTTC; CDR3 protein: CASSPGGGRGNEQYF
D gene: TRBD1; clone size: NA; J gene: TRBJ2-7; V gene: TRBV11-2; CDR3 DNA: TGTGCCAGCAGCCACCCCGGCACACCGGGACAGGGGGATTTC; CDR3 protein: CASSHPGTPGQGDF
D gene: NA; clone size: NA; J gene: TRBJ1-1; V gene: TRBV5-1; CDR3 DNA: TGCGCCAGCAGCCCTGGGGGGGGAAGCGAGGGGGAAGCTTTCTTT; CDR3 protein: CASSPGGGSEGEAFF
D gene: TRBD1; clone size: NA; J gene: TRBJ2-2; V gene: TRBV18; CDR3 DNA: TGTGCCAGCTCAGTCGTACAGGGGGCCGGGGAGCTGTTTTTT; CDR3 protein: CASSVVQGAGELFF
D gene: TRBD1; clone size: NA; J gene: TRBJ2-5; V gene: TRBV5-1; CDR3 DNA: TGCGCCAGCAGCTACGACAGGGACCAAGAGACCCAGTACTTC; CDR3 protein: CASSYDRDQETQYF
D gene: NA; clone size: NA; J gene: TRBJ1-1; V gene: TRBV19; CDR3 DNA: TGTGCCAGTAGCGGTGACGGCGGAACTGAAGCTTTCTTT; CDR3 protein: CASSGDGGTEAFF
D gene: NA; clone size: NA; J gene: TRBJ2-5; V gene: TRBV5-1; CDR3 DNA: TGCGCCAGCAGCCGGGGATTAAGAGAGACCCAGTACTTC; CDR3 protein: CASSRGLRETQYF
D gene: TRBD2; clone size: NA; J gene: TRBJ2-5; V gene: TRBV7-3; CDR3 DNA: TGTGCCAGCAGCGCCGGGGGGGCCGGGGAGACCCAGTACTTC; CDR3 protein: CASSAGGAGETQYF
D gene: NA; clone size: few; J gene: TRBJ2-7; V gene: TRBV6-5; CDR3 DNA: TGTGCCAGCAGTTACGGGCTTTCCTACGAGCAGTACTTC; CDR3 protein: CASSYGLSYEQYF
D gene: NA; clone size: NA; J gene: TRBJ2-2; V gene: TRBV11-3; CDR3 DNA: TGTGCCAGCAGCTTCAGGGGGGAACTCACCGGGGAGCTGTTTTTT; CDR3 protein: CASSFRGELTGELFF
D gene: TRBD1; clone size: NA; J gene: TRBJ2-5; V gene: TRBV12-5; CDR3 DNA: TGTGCTAGTGGCCTGAATCTCCGGGACAGGGTCGGGGGGACCCAGTACTTC; CDR3 protein: CASGLNLRDRVGGTQYF
D gene: TRBD1; clone size: once; J gene: TRBJ2-5; V gene: TRBV2; CDR3 DNA: TGTGCCAGCCTGGGACAGGGACAAGAGACCCAGTACTTC; CDR3 protein: CASLGQGQETQYF
D gene: NA; clone size: NA; J gene: TRBJ2-5; V gene: TRBV6-6; CDR3 DNA: TGTGCCAGCAGTACCCATATGGCCCTCGGGGAGACCCAGTACTTC; CDR3 protein: CASSTHMALGETQYF
D gene: TRBD2; clone size: NA; J gene: TRBJ2-3; V gene: TRBV5-1; CDR3 DNA: TGCGCCAGCAGCTTGGATAGCGGGGGGCTAGGGGATACGCAGTATTTT; CDR3 protein: CASSLDSGGLGDTQYF
D gene: NA; clone size: few; J gene: TRBJ2-2; V gene: TRBV5-4; CDR3 DNA: TGTGCCAGCAGCTTACCAGGGGCAAACACCGGGGAGCTGTTTTTT; CDR3 protein: CASSLPGANTGELFF
D gene: NA; clone size: NA; J gene: TRBJ1-1; V gene: TRBV19; CDR3 DNA: TGTGCCAGTAGTATTAGGGCAGGGGTAACTGAAGCTTTCTTT; CDR3 protein: CASSIRAGVTEAFF
D gene: NA; clone size: NA; J gene: TRBJ1-2; V gene: TRBV7-9; CDR3 DNA: TGTTCCAGCAGCAGGGAGGGGTTCGGCGGCTACACCTTC; CDR3 protein: CSSSREGFGGYTF
D gene: TRBD2; clone size: NA; J gene: TRBJ2-3; V gene: TRBV15; CDR3 DNA: TGTGCCACCAGCAGAGGGCGGGAGCTTGGCACAGATACGCAGTATTTT; CDR3 protein: CATSRGRELGTDTQYF
D gene: TRBD1; clone size: NA; J gene: TRBJ2-7; V gene: TRBV18; CDR3 DNA: TGTGCCAGCTCACTGAGACAGGGGGACGAGCAGTACTTC; CDR3 protein: CASSLRQGDEQYF